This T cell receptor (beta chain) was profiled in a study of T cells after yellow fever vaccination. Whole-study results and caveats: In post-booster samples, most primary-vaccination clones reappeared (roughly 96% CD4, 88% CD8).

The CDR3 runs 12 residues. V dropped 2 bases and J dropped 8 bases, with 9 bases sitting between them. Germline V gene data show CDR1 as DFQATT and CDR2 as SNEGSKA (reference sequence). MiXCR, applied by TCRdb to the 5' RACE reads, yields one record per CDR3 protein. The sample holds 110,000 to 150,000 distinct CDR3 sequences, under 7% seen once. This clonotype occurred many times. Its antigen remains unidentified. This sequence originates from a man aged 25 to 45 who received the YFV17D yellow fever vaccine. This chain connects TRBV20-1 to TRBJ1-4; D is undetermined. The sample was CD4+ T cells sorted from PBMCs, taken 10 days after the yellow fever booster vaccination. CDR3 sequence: CSARLRGEKLFF. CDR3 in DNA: TGCAGTGCTAGACTAAGAGGAGAAAAACTGTTTTTT.